One sample yielded the 10 T cell receptor beta chains listed below, sequenced in a study of CD8 T cells in Susac syndrome. Reverse transcription of about 0.5 to 1 ug RNA used random hexamers. MiXCR was run by TCRdb on the immunoSEQ multiplex PCR reads, yielding one entry per CDR3 protein. The sample consists of about 240,000 distinct CDR3 sequences, around 96% of them appearing once. The material sequenced was CD4+ T cells from PBMCs. All receptors come from a human donor with Susac syndrome.

This chain uses TRBV6-5 with TRBJ2-7; D is uncertain. CDR3 length: 13 residues. V lost 7 bases and J 1 base, leaving 11 bases between the germline ends. CDR1 and CDR2 (germline): MNHEY, SVGAGI. This CDR3 reads CASTRALSYEQYF. The CDR3 region has the DNA TGTGCCAGCACCCGAGCCCTTTCCTACGAGCAGTACTTC.

The J gene is TRBJ1-1, the V gene TRBV7-9; 9 bases align to TRBD1. The germline gives CDR1 SEHNR, CDR2 FQNEAQ (reference sequence). This CDR3 has 16 amino acids. V gave up 1 base and J gave up 5 bases; unmatched junction bases: 8. The CDR3 bases are TGTGCCAGCAGCTTAGTTAAACAGGGGGCAAGGACTGAAGCTTTCTTT. Amino acids: CASSLVKQGARTEAFF. Complete variable domain (other parts from reference TRBV7-9 and TRBJ1-1): DTGVSQNPRHKITKRGQNVTFRCDPISEHNRLYWYRQTLGQGPEFLTYFQNEAQLEKSRLLSDRFSAERPKGSFSTLEIQRTEQGDSAMYLCASSLVKQGARTEAFFGQGTRLTVV.

The chain recombines TRBV11-2 with TRBJ2-7; the D gene is possibly TRBD2 (5 bases). Deletions cut 6 bases from V and 4 bases from J, with 19 bases between. Germline values: CDR1 SGHAT, CDR2 FQNNGV. This CDR3 contains 15 residues. CDR3 DNA sequence: TGTGCCAGCAGTAGGCATGAGGGCCAACTTTACGAGCAGTACTTC. Its protein product is CASSRHEGQLYEQYF.

A word on this clonotype: The junction differs from germline at one of its ends, possibly a read error. This sequence joins TRBV12-3 or TRBV12-4 and TRBJ1-2; maybe TRBD1 (5 bases). CDR3 size: 14 residues. CDR3 coding DNA: TGTGCCAGCAGTTTGTTGGGACTTAACGATGGCTACACCTTC. Translating it yields CASSLLGLNDGYTF.

The chain is built from TRBV2 and TRBJ2-1; no firm D call. V was pared by 2 bases and J by 5 bases, with 13 bases between. The length of the CDR3 is 15 residues. Germline CDR1 reads SNHLY; CDR2 reads FYNNEI. CDR3 coding DNA: TGTGCCAGCAGTGAAAGCCAGAGTGACCACAATGAGCAGTTCTTC. Encoded protein: CASSESQSDHNEQFF. Drawing the rest from reference TRBV2 and TRBJ2-1, the complete variable domain is EPEVTQTPSHQVTQMGQEVILRCVPISNHLYFYWYRQILGQKVEFLVSFYNNEISEKSEIFDDQFSVERPDGSNFTLKIRSTKLEDSAMYFCASSESQSDHNEQFFGPGTRLTVL.

This clonotype appeared a single time. The chain is built from TRBV29-1 and TRBJ1-4; D unresolved. V was clipped by 4 bases and J by 8 bases, with 14 bases between them. Germline lookup yields CDR1 SQVTM and CDR2 ANQGSEA. CDR3 length: 13 amino acids. This CDR3 reads CSVGVGVNEKLFF. CDR3 DNA sequence: TGCAGCGTTGGAGTCGGCGTGAACGAAAAACTGTTTTTT.

This rearrangement joins TRBV7-9 to TRBJ1-2, with D uncertain. CDR3 size: 13 residues. Germline lookup yields CDR1 SEHNR and CDR2 FQNEAQ (reference sequence). Trimming removed 0 bases at V and 8 bases at J, with 10 bases between. The CDR3 nucleotides read TGTGCCAGCAGCTTAGCAGGGAGGAACGGCTACACCTTC. Translating gives CASSLAGRNGYTF. Full variable domain (remainder filled in from reference TRBV7-9 and TRBJ1-2): DTGVSQNPRHKITKRGQNVTFRCDPISEHNRLYWYRQTLGQGPEFLTYFQNEAQLEKSRLLSDRFSAERPKGSFSTLEIQRTEQGDSAMYLCASSLAGRNGYTFGSGTRLTVV.

J is TRBJ2-5 and V is TRBV29-1; D is possibly TRBD2 (6 bases). Germline loops: CDR1 SQVTM, CDR2 ANQGSEA. The germline V and J ends were trimmed by 3 bases and 0 bases, with 8 bases remaining between them. CDR3 length: 13 amino acids. This chain's CDR3 is CSVEEGYQETQYF. The CDR3 DNA sequence: TGCAGCGTTGAGGAGGGATACCAAGAGACCCAGTACTTC.

CDR3 region: CASGRVSYEQYF. The CDR3 DNA follows: TGTGCCAGCGGGAGGGTTTCCTACGAGCAGTACTTC. The J gene is TRBJ2-7, the V gene TRBV28; 7 bases line up with TRBD2. There are 12 residues in the CDR3. The germline CDR1 and CDR2 sequences are MDHEN and SYDVKM. The V and J ends lost 8 bases and 1 base, in that order; junction bases with no gene match: 2.

In the case of this clonotype: No DNA is shown, since the ends of the CDR3 on it are uncertain; the CDR3 is the one TCRdb lists. The J gene is TRBJ2-7, the V gene TRBV11-1; TRBD1, the table's D call, lacks a check against the DNA. The CDR3 sequence runs 16 residues, both termini included. Germline V gives CDR1 SGHAT, CDR2 FQDESV (reference sequence). This CDR3 reads CASSFGQGAAGGDKYF.